What follows are 6 T cell receptor beta chains derived from one specimen sequenced in a study of CD8+CD57+ T cells in acquired aplastic anemia. TCR beta VDJ and CDR3 profiling used genomic DNA as template. From the reads, TCRdb called clonotypes with MiXCR, one entry per CDR3 protein. The repertoire has roughly 280,000 distinct CDR3 sequences, approximately 60% of them found once; the top ten carry around 1.3%. Those patients picked for sequencing had displayed CD8+CD57+ cell expansion on flow cytometry. Specimen: sorted CD4+, CD8+, or CD8+CD57+ T cells (not recorded which) from PBMCs. Receptor source: a human donor with aplastic anemia.

This clonotype has just a few counts. J is TRBJ1-5 and V is TRBV5-6; weak D call: TRBD1 (5 bases). This CDR3 has 14 residues. Germline assignment: CDR1 SGHDT and CDR2 YYEEEE. V was trimmed by 4 bases and J by 4 bases, leaving 12 bases between them. CDR3 loop: CASSIRQLNQPQHF. Here the CDR3 DNA reads TGTGCCAGCAGCATAAGACAGTTAAATCAGCCCCAGCATTTT.

The V and J genes are TRBV29-1 and TRBJ2-3; D might be TRBD2 (5 bases). Germline V gene lookup returns CDR1 SQVTM and CDR2 ANQGSEA. The CDR3 is made up of 12 amino acids. The V end was cut by 8 bases, the J end by 2 bases, with 11 bases between. In nucleotides, the CDR3 is TGCAGCCAAGGACTCGACACAGATACGCAGTATTTT. Translated: CSQGLDTDTQYF.

In regard to this clonotype: Mismatch with germline at one junction end may stem from a read error. This rearrangement joins TRBV27 to TRBJ1-1, with D possibly being TRBD1 (6 bases). Germline CDR1 and CDR2: MNHEY and SMNVEV (reference sequence). The CDR3 has 13 amino acids. The CDR3 region has the DNA TGTGCCAGCAGAGGGGGGGGTCTCACTGGAGCTTTCTTT. Protein product: CASRGGGLTGAFF.

This clonotype has a handful of counts. The rearrangement links TRBV5-1 to TRBJ1-1, with D unclear. The CDR3 has 13 amino acids. Germline values: CDR1 SGHRS, CDR2 YFSETQ. V shed 6 bases and J shed 1 base, with 10 bases lying between them. CDR3 sequence (DNA): TGCGCCAGCACCACCGAGTCGAACACTGAAGCTTTCTTT. Translation gives CASTTESNTEAFF.

The J gene is TRBJ2-7, the V gene TRBV10-3, with 12 positions matching TRBD2. This CDR3 spans 16 amino acids. After removal of 7 bases from V and 0 bases from J, the junction contained 7 bases not matched to a gene. Germline-derived CDR1 and CDR2 are ENHRY and SYGVKD. Here the CDR3 DNA reads TGTGCCATCAAACCAGGGACTAGCGGGTACTCCTACGAGCAGTACTTC. This translates into CAIKPGTSGYSYEQYF.

This clonotype occurred once. J is TRBJ2-7 and V is TRBV29-1; 8 bases line up with TRBD1. The CDR3 covers 14 residues. The germline V gene has CDR1 SQVTM and CDR2 ANQGSEA. V lost 4 bases, J lost 2 bases, and 7 bases stayed unmatched. CDR3 bases: TGCAGCGTTGTTATCCGGGACAGGCCCTACGAGCAGTACTTC. Residues: CSVVIRDRPYEQYF.